This TCR beta chain was recovered during a study of cytomegalovirus exposure and HLA in healthy donors. With 60 Vbeta and 13 Jbeta primers, the PCR was carried out. Assay used: immunoSEQ multiplex PCR; TCRdb lists only in-frame clones, some missing. The sample has approximately 200,000 clones; roughly 85% are singletons. The CDR3 has 15 residues. V lost 8 bases and J lost 0, with 14 bases in between. The V gene's germline CDR1 is LNHDA and CDR2 SQIVND (reference sequence). The chain couples TRBV19 to TRBJ2-1, with D possibly being TRBD2 (6 bases). The source material was PBMCs. This TCR was sampled from a woman in her forties or fifties in good health and CMV-seronegative. CDR3 DNA: TGTGCCAGTGGCAACGGAGGGAGCTCCTACAATGAGCAGTTCTTC. Protein: CASGNGGSSYNEQFF.